The 17 T cell receptor beta chains presented below share a single source sample, sequenced in a study of blood T cell repertoires in COVID-19. This table comes from immunoSEQ multiplex PCR, and its TCRdb copy is limited to in-frame clones, with some not included. The repertoire has about 140,000 clones, around nine tenths of them found once; the top ten carry 8.5% to 9%. Sequencing was carried out using peripheral blood. Receptor source: a woman between 45 and 65 years old with active or convalescent COVID-19.

This clone was seen just once. This chain connects TRBV5-1 to TRBJ2-1, with unresolved D. Looked up from germline, CDR1 is SGHRS and CDR2 is YFSETQ. The CDR3 loop spans 15 amino acids. Trimming removed 1 base from V and 0 bases from J, with 8 bases in between. The CDR3 DNA sequence: TGCGCCAGCAGCTTGCGGGTCCCCTCCTACAATGAGCAGTTCTTC. This gives the protein CASSLRVPSYNEQFF.

The chain links TRBV3-1 (or the pseudogene TRBV3-2) to TRBJ2-7, with no clear D. Germline CDR1 reads LGHDT; CDR2 reads YNNKEL (reference sequence). The CDR3 spans 12 residues. Trimming stripped 1 base from V and 4 bases from J, with 5 bases between. The CDR3 sequence: CASSQVGYEQYF. The DNA of the CDR3 is TGTGCCAGCAGCCAAGTCGGGTACGAGCAGTACTTC.

This clone was counted a single time. This chain uses TRBV7-3 with TRBJ2-1; 9 bases line up with TRBD2. V shed 2 bases, J shed 7 bases, and the junction held 6 bases outside the gene matches. The germline CDR1 and CDR2 sequences are SGHTA and FQGTGA. This CDR3 is built from 15 residues. CDR3 loop: CASSLGASGENEQFF. The CDR3 DNA reads as TGTGCCAGCAGCTTAGGTGCTAGCGGGGAGAATGAGCAGTTCTTC. The variable domain in full, with the rest retrieved from reference TRBV7-3 and TRBJ2-1, is GAGVSQTPSNKVTEKGKYVELRCDPISGHTALYWYRQSLGQGPEFLIYFQGTGAADDSGLPNDRFFAVRPEGSVSTLKIQRTERGDSAVYLCASSLGASGENEQFFGPGTRLTVL.

This chain connects TRBV5-6 to TRBJ2-7; no reliable D call. Germline-derived CDR1 and CDR2 are SGHDT and YYEEEE. The CDR3 covers 14 residues. Trimming removed 1 base from V and 2 bases from J, with 10 bases in between. The CDR3 DNA reads as TGTGCCAGCAGCTTGAGACACCCACCCTACGAGCAGTACTTC. As protein: CASSLRHPPYEQYF.

Only a few counts were recorded for this clone. The chain joins TRBV28 to TRBJ1-2; D not resolved. The CDR3 is 14 amino acids. V lost 2 bases and J lost 4, with 11 bases in between. CDR1 is MDHEN, CDR2 SYDVKM, per germline. The CDR3 DNA sequence: TGTGCCAGCAGTTTAGGTCAAGGGAGCTATGGCTACACCTTC. This encodes CASSLGQGSYGYTF.

The V call is TRBV5-4, the J call TRBJ2-1; 8 bases fit TRBD2. V lost 1 base and J lost 5; bases outside the gene matches: 8. CDR3 length: 16 residues. CDR1 SGHNT and CDR2 YYREEE come from the germline V gene (reference sequence). The CDR3 DNA follows: TGTGCCAGCAGCTTGTACGCAGCGGGGGTAAACAATGAGCAGTTCTTC. The encoded protein is CASSLYAAGVNNEQFF. Combining the CDR3 with reference TRBV5-4 and TRBJ2-1 gives the whole variable domain ETGVTQSPTHLIKTRGQQVTLRCSSQSGHNTVSWYQQALGQGPQFIFQYYREEENGRGNFPPRFSGLQFPNYSSELNVNALELDDSALYLCASSLYAAGVNNEQFFGPGTRLTVL.

The rearrangement uses TRBV3-1 (or the pseudogene TRBV3-2) and TRBJ2-3; 7 bases line up with TRBD2. The CDR3 sequence is 18 residues long. Germline CDR1 LGHDT, CDR2 YNNKEL (reference sequence). Trimming at V came to 1 base and at J to 4 bases, leaving 14 bases not matched to a gene. CDR3: CASSQALARGRGPDTQYF. In DNA form, the CDR3 reads TGTGCCAGCAGCCAAGCACTAGCGCGCGGGCGGGGTCCAGATACGCAGTATTTT.

The gene calls are TRBV5-4 and TRBJ2-5, with D perhaps matching TRBD2 (7 bases). The V gene's germline CDR1 is SGHNT and CDR2 YYREEE (reference sequence). With 4 bases removed from V and 1 base from J, the gap between germline ends came to 14 bases. This CDR3 region has 15 residues. The CDR3 DNA follows: TGTGCCAGCAGCCCTAGGGGGGGCTCCCAAGAGACCCAGTACTTC. Protein: CASSPRGGSQETQYF.

The CDR3 region is CASSYFLGEDSYEQYF. The CDR3, as DNA: TGTGCCAGCAGTTACTTCCTAGGGGAGGACTCCTACGAGCAGTACTTC. The rearrangement links TRBV6-5 to TRBJ2-7; weak D call: TRBD2 (6 bases). Between the trimmed V and J ends, which lost 1 base and 0 bases, there was a span of 13 bases. This CDR3 is 16 amino acids long. Germline CDR1 reads MNHEY; CDR2 reads SVGAGI.

The chain carries TRBV12-5 and TRBJ2-2; 9 bases line up with TRBD1. Trimming cost V 3 bases and J 1 base; bases outside gene matches: 15. Per the germline V gene, CDR1 is LGHNT and CDR2 is FRNRAP. The CDR3 runs to 20 residues. CDR3 in DNA: TGTGCTAGTGGTTTTGCCCCGACAGGGGGAGGAAGTTTGAACACCGGGGAGCTGTTTTTT. Translated, it gives CASGFAPTGGGSLNTGELFF.

The chain has TRBV4-3 and TRBJ1-2, with D uncertain. Germline values: CDR1 LGHNA, CDR2 YSLEER. The CDR3 totals 14 residues. The V end was cut by 1 base, the J end by 7 bases, with 13 bases between. For the CDR3, the DNA is TGCGCCAGCAGCCAAGCTGTCGCAGGCACTGGCTACACCTTC. Amino acid sequence: CASSQAVAGTGYTF.

The chain links TRBV10-2 to TRBJ1-1; TRBD1 matches 8 bases. This CDR3 contains 14 residues. V was clipped by 6 bases and J by 7 bases; unmatched bases: 10. Per the germline V gene, CDR1 is WSHSY and CDR2 is SAAADI. In DNA form, the CDR3 reads TGCGCCAGCAGGGCAGGGGGCCTTTACGGTGAAGCTTTCTTT. Translation: CASRAGGLYGEAFF.

The V gene is TRBV28, the J gene TRBJ2-7; a weak D match, TRBD1 (7 bases). V shed 6 bases and J shed 3 bases, with 15 bases lying between them. Germline V gene sequence: CDR1 MDHEN, CDR2 SYDVKM. The CDR3 has 14 amino acids. Here the CDR3 DNA reads TGTGCCAGCAGACGTCAGGGGGGAAACTACGAGCAGTACTTC. It yields the protein CASRRQGGNYEQYF.

The table lists this clone with a count of one. The V and J genes are TRBV18 and TRBJ1-6; possibly TRBD1 for D (6 bases). V gave up 3 bases and J gave up 7 bases, with 16 bases separating them. Per the germline V gene, CDR1 is KGHSH and CDR2 is LQKENI. The CDR3 consists of 16 residues. CDR3 amino acids: CASSPTGPGSNSPLHF. CDR3 nucleotides: TGTGCCAGCTCACCTACAGGGCCGGGGTCCAATTCACCCCTCCACTTT.

The chain couples TRBV7-8 to TRBJ2-1; 7 bases are shared with TRBD2. J was trimmed by 5 bases and V by 3 bases; bases with no gene match: 4. Germline V lookup: CDR1 SGHVS, CDR2 FQNEAQ. This CDR3 comprises 14 residues. CDR3 amino acids: CASSFLSGHNEQFF. CDR3 bases: TGTGCCAGCAGCTTCCTTAGCGGGCACAATGAGCAGTTCTTC.

The V call is TRBV30, the J call TRBJ1-3, with D perhaps matching TRBD1 (6 bases). The ends were cut back, 7 bases at V and 0 bases at J, with 13 bases in the middle. The CDR3 is 14 amino acids. Germline CDR1 is GTSNPN and CDR2 is SVGIG (reference sequence). For the CDR3, the DNA is TGTGCCTCGGACAGAAAATCCTCTGGAAACACCATATATTTT. Translating gives CASDRKSSGNTIYF.

The chain uses TRBV15 and TRBJ1-6; possibly TRBD1 for D (5 bases). The V end lost 1 base, the J end lost 7 bases, and 11 bases lay between the germline ends. The germline V gene has CDR1 LNHNV and CDR2 YYDKDF (reference sequence). The length of the CDR3 is 15 residues. The CDR3 loop reads CATSRGTPENSPLHF. DNA of the CDR3: TGTGCCACCAGCAGAGGGACACCAGAGAATTCACCCCTCCACTTT.